These 18 T cell receptor beta chains share one sample of origin, sequenced in a study of glioma-infiltrating T cells after dendritic cell vaccination. The repertoire was sequenced with immunoSEQ multiplex PCR; TCRdb's copy has only in-frame clones and lacks some. This table holds 90,000 to 110,000 clones, nearly 90% found once. Time point denoted: after dendritic cell vaccination, including at tumor progression/relapse. Sequenced here: blood, sampled after dendritic cell vaccination. These TCRs come from a human donor with glioblastoma.

V gene TRBV10-2 combines with J gene TRBJ1-2; D remains unclear. Trimming removed 0 bases at V and 5 bases at J, with 7 bases between. The germline V gene encodes CDR1 WSHSY and CDR2 SAAADI. CDR3 length equals 13 residues. DNA of the CDR3: TGCGCCAGCAGTGAGTCTAGGGAGTATGGCTACACCTTC. Its translation: CASSESREYGYTF.

V gene TRBV19 combines with J gene TRBJ2-7; D perhaps matches TRBD2 (5 bases). The ends were cut back, 3 bases at V and 1 base at J, with 7 bases in the middle. CDR1 and CDR2 from the germline V gene are LNHDA and SQIVND (reference sequence). There are 13 residues in the CDR3. CDR3 coding DNA: TGTGCCAGTAGTATTGGGAGTTCCTACGAGCAGTACTTC. This encodes CASSIGSSYEQYF. Together with reference TRBV19 and TRBJ2-7, the CDR3 gives the full variable domain: DGGITQSPKYLFRKEGQNVTLSCEQNLNHDAMYWYRQDPGQGLRLIYYSQIVNDFQKGDIAEGYSVSREKKESFPLTVTSAQKNPTAFYLCASSIGSSYEQYFGPGTRLTVT.

The chain uses TRBV5-1 and TRBJ2-5; no definite D call. Looked up from germline, CDR1 is SGHRS and CDR2 is YFSETQ. Between the trimmed V and J ends, which lost 1 base and 5 bases, there was a span of 6 bases. The CDR3 covers 12 residues. DNA for the CDR3: TGCGCCAGCAGCTTGAGGAGCGAGACCCAGTACTTC. This translates into CASSLRSETQYF.

V is TRBV6-5 and J is TRBJ1-3, with TRBD1 matching 7 bases. Germline CDR1 is MNHEY and CDR2 is SVGAGI. The CDR3 covers 16 residues. The V and J ends lost 0 bases and 0 bases, in that order; junction bases with no gene match: 2. The CDR3 sequence is CASSYSGTDSGNTIYF. In nucleotides, the CDR3 is TGTGCCAGCAGTTACTCCGGGACAGACTCTGGAAACACCATATATTTT.

This rearrangement joins TRBV28 to TRBJ1-1; tentatively, D is TRBD1 (6 bases). Germline CDR1 is MDHEN and CDR2 is SYDVKM. The CDR3 totals 14 residues. V gave up 2 bases and J gave up 4 bases, with 11 bases separating them. DNA for the CDR3: TGTGCCAGCAGTTTAGCAGGGGCGGCCACTGAAGCTTTCTTT. This gives the protein CASSLAGAATEAFF.

This clone was found once. This rearrangement joins TRBV5-1 to TRBJ2-3; possibly TRBD2 for D (5 bases). The V gene lost 4 bases and the J gene lost 4 bases, with 22 bases spanning the gap. This CDR3 has 17 residues. Per germline, CDR1 SGHRS and CDR2 YFSETQ. CDR3: CASSPLRAIPQADTQYF. The CDR3 nucleotides are TGCGCCAGCAGCCCGCTGAGGGCAATACCTCAGGCAGATACGCAGTATTTT.

This clone was seen once. The rearrangement uses TRBV30 and TRBJ1-4; 12 positions agree with TRBD1. CDR1 is GTSNPN, CDR2 SVGIG, per germline (reference sequence). This CDR3 is built from 18 residues. Trimming at V came to 2 bases and at J to 6 bases, leaving 13 bases not matched to a gene. CDR3 in DNA: TGTGCCTGGAGTTTGTCCCGGGACAGGGGGCGCGGTTATGAAAAACTGTTTTTT. Translated: CAWSLSRDRGRGYEKLFF.

The chain couples TRBV7-2 to TRBJ1-6; no reliable D call. Germline CDR1 SGHTA, CDR2 FQGNSA. The CDR3 contains 16 residues. Trimming took 2 bases from V and 5 from J, leaving 13 bases between them. This chain's CDR3 is CASSLLARVDNSPLHF. The CDR3 bases are TGTGCCAGCAGCTTACTTGCGAGGGTGGATAATTCACCCCTCCACTTT.

V is TRBV15 and J is TRBJ2-1; D is possibly TRBD2 (6 bases). The CDR3 consists of 17 residues. V was cut by 1 base and J by 7 bases, with 20 bases left in between. The germline gives CDR1 LNHNV, CDR2 YYDKDF (reference sequence). The CDR3 DNA is TGTGCCACCAGCAGAGGACTCGGGCGGGAAAACCGGAATGAGCAGTTCTTC. Protein sequence: CATSRGLGRENRNEQFF.

The CDR3 protein is CASSLGGLGETQYF. CDR3 in DNA: TGCGCCAGCAGCTTGGGCGGGTTAGGGGAGACCCAGTACTTC. This sequence joins TRBV5-1 and TRBJ2-5; D perhaps matches TRBD2 (5 bases). V was trimmed by 0 bases and J by 5 bases, leaving 11 bases between them. The CDR3 extends over 14 amino acids. Germline CDR1 SGHRS, CDR2 YFSETQ.

The chain links TRBV5-1 to TRBJ1-2; the match to TRBD1 covers 8 bases. V shed 0 bases, J shed 7 bases, and the junction held 11 bases outside the gene matches. CDR1 is SGHRS and CDR2 is YFSETQ in the germline V gene. CDR3 length: 16 residues. CDR3 nucleotide sequence: TGCGCCAGCAGCTTGGAAGGTCCCGACAGGGGCAGTGGCTACACCTTC. Protein sequence: CASSLEGPDRGSGYTF.

The rearrangement uses TRBV7-8 and TRBJ1-1; a possible D gene is TRBD1 (6 bases). The CDR3 consists of 17 residues. Germline values: CDR1 SGHVS, CDR2 FQNEAQ. The V end lost 4 bases, the J end lost 0 bases, and 18 bases lay between the germline ends. The CDR3 is CASSSGQQRWMNTEAFF. CDR3 nucleotides: TGTGCCAGCAGCTCCGGACAGCAAAGATGGATGAACACTGAAGCTTTCTTT.

This chain connects TRBV9 to TRBJ2-3; 9 positions match TRBD2. Germline-derived CDR1 and CDR2 are SGDLS and YYNGEE. This CDR3 comprises 15 residues. With V trimmed by 2 bases and J by 4 bases, 5 bases remained unmatched. CDR3 sequence reads: CASSVSGGGADTQYF. The CDR3 DNA is TGTGCCAGCAGCGTTAGCGGGGGCGGAGCAGATACGCAGTATTTT.

J is TRBJ2-3 and V is TRBV7-3; TRBD2 matches at 8 bases. Trimming cost V 4 bases and J 5 bases; bases outside gene matches: 8. Germline lookup yields CDR1 SGHTA and CDR2 FQGTGA. CDR3 length equals 15 residues. The CDR3 here is CASSYPGTSIDTQYF. CDR3 in DNA: TGTGCCAGCAGCTACCCGGGGACTAGTATAGATACGCAGTATTTT.

The chain recombines TRBV13 with TRBJ1-2; D is undetermined. This CDR3 is 15 amino acids long. Between the trimmed V and J ends, which lost 4 bases and 8 bases, there was a span of 20 bases. Germline CDR1 is PRHDT and CDR2 is FYEKMQ (reference sequence). The CDR3 bases are TGTGCCAGCAGCTCGCCACTGACAAGGCAAGCAGGCTACACCTTC. Its protein product is CASSSPLTRQAGYTF.

The chain recombines TRBV6-4 with TRBJ2-3; TRBD2 matches at 11 bases. Germline values: CDR1 MRHNA, CDR2 SNTAGT. The CDR3 loop spans 14 amino acids. J lost 5 bases, V lost 2 bases, and 0 bases had no gene match. As DNA, the CDR3 is TGTGCCAGCAGTGACGGGACTAGCGGAGATACGCAGTATTTT. Amino acids: CASSDGTSGDTQYF.

CDR3 region: CASSKREGYNEQFF. In DNA form, the CDR3 reads TGTGCCAGCAGCAAAAGGGAGGGCTACAATGAGCAGTTCTTC. V usage is TRBV7-8 and J usage is TRBJ2-1; 7 bases line up with TRBD2. The V gene's germline CDR1 is SGHVS and CDR2 FQNEAQ. CDR3 size: 14 residues. V lost 5 bases and J lost 3; bases outside the gene matches: 4.

The chain has TRBV28 and TRBJ2-1, with D possibly being TRBD2 (7 bases). CDR1 is MDHEN, CDR2 SYDVKM, per germline. The length of the CDR3 is 14 residues. The V gene lost 6 bases and the J gene lost 3 bases, with 12 bases spanning the gap. DNA of the CDR3: TGTGCCAGCAGCCCGGGGGGCAACTACAATGAGCAGTTCTTC. Protein product: CASSPGGNYNEQFF. The full variable domain, its missing parts supplied by reference TRBV28 and TRBJ2-1, is DVKVTQSSRYLVKRTGEKVFLECVQDMDHENMFWYRQDPGLGLRLIYFSYDVKMKEKGDIPEGYSVSREKKERFSLILESASTNQTSMYLCASSPGGNYNEQFFGPGTRLTVL.